The clone carrying this T cell receptor (beta chain) has a handful of counts. This sample was taken from a study of T cells in Graves' hyperthyroidism and ophthalmopathy. Study at large: Pretreatment peripheral blood was obtained at initial diagnosis.

The TCR beta CDR3 regions underwent amplification using RNA transcripts as the source. HTBI primers were used for first-round RT-PCR of the TCR CDR3. TCRdb re-called the multiplex PCR reads with MiXCR, one entry per CDR3 protein. The table lists roughly 380,000 distinct CDR3 sequences, around 15% of them singletons, with 5.3% in the top ten. V was pared by 8 bases and J by 1 base, with 5 bases of the junction left unmatched. Germline V gene sequence: CDR1 PRHDT, CDR2 FYEKMQ (reference sequence). The CDR3 extends over 13 amino acids. The authors deemed Graves' hyperthyroidism stable absent ophthalmopathy progression within 18 months.

Sequenced material: blood. The clonotype originates from a woman aged 18-29 years with Graves' hyperthyroidism. The chain uses TRBV13 and TRBJ2-7; 7 bases agree with TRBD2. Here the CDR3 DNA reads TGTGCCAGCCGGCTAGCGGAGTCCTACGAGCAGTACTTC. This sequence encodes CASRLAESYEQYF.